The present T cell receptor (beta chain) was sequenced within a study of identical twins (dated by TCRdb to about 2016). About the investigation overall: TCR alpha and beta repertoires from monozygotic twins, unrelated adults of various ages and cord blood were deep-sequenced to test whether fetal clonotypes persist. Replicate twin experiments were performed at different times using different library preparation protocols to rule out contamination.

Overall study results and their limits: The excess sharing between twins in beta out-of-frame sequences was weaker because fewer shared sequences reduced the signal-to-noise ratio. Invariant T cells such as MAIT and iNKT could partly confound zero-insertion analyses, though diverse VJ usage argued against this for most clonotypes. In monozygotic twins, recombination models systematically underestimated out-of-frame TCR alpha sharing, but the models matched the sharing seen between unrelated individuals. Conclusions relied on cross-sectional statistical analysis, since the same donors could not be followed over many years. Compared with coincidental sharing between unrelated individuals, out-of-frame TCR alpha sequences shared between twins showed an excess of sequences with low generation probability. Abundant cord blood beta clonotypes had fewer insertions, young adult naive repertoires showed a similar but weaker trend, and memory repertoires showed no such trend.

Only healthy Caucasian donors were included. This clonotype has only a few counts. Its antigen is still unknown. No base quality information exists; no much larger clone differs at one position. The library came from 5' RACE. The sequencing machine was an Illumina HiSeq 2000. A universal primer binding site was added through template switching, and the final cDNA carried a unique molecular identifier so that TCR cDNA molecules could be counted accurately. First-strand cDNA for TCR alpha and beta chains was synthesized from specific primers in the conserved constant-segment region. To control for contamination, each cDNA library was double barcoded with a SMART-Mk sample barcode plus Illumina barcodes. TruSeq adapter sequences, together with Illumina sample barcodes, were added in two successive PCR steps. TCR alpha and beta cDNA libraries were sequenced on the Illumina HiSeq platform with custom primers. From the authors' description of their analysis: Unique molecular identifiers were extracted from raw reads with MiGEC, and CDR3 positions were determined with MiXCR. For each individual, recombination models were inferred using an EM algorithm with the repgenHMM and IGoR tools. The tcR package in R was used for shared clonotype analysis, with sharing normalized by the product of cloneset sizes. To study raw recombination without the effects of thymic and clonal selection, out-of-frame nonproductive sequences were analyzed. The raw public reads went through TCRdb reprocessing: fastp at Q25, MiXCR clone calling, in-frame beta chains kept. Rows with a matching CDR3 protein are joined into one entry that keeps the most common DNA and genes. The V and J calls, along with clone size, are taken from TCRdb and not from the paper's own processing. This sample comprises more than 1.5 million distinct CDR3 sequences, under 35% of them detected only once. Of the sample, 0.27% is held by the ten largest clones.

The receptor was isolated from a newborn girl in good health. Sequencing was done on a sample of cord blood.

The CDR3 reads as follows: CASSKWQGSYNEQFF. The DNA is as follows: TGTGCCAGCAGTAAGTGGCAGGGCAGTTACAATGAGCAGTTCTTC. This receptor chain uses TRBV27 and TRBJ2-1; a weak D assignment points to TRBD1 (5 bases agree). The trim is 5 bases for V and 4 bases for J, with a gap of 15 bases between the germline ends. From the cysteine up to the phenylalanine, the CDR3 has a length of 15 residues. Here the CDR3 DNA is all that survives: 45 bases in frame from base 1. From a lookup of the germline V gene (reference sequence), CDR1 and CDR2 are MNHEY and SMNVEV.